The 5 T cell receptor beta chains reported below all come from one sample, sequenced in a study of T cell repertoires in cytomegalovirus infection. MiXCR, applied by TCRdb to the reads, yields one record per CDR3 protein. The sample consists of fewer than 300,000 distinct CDR3 sequences, roughly 24% of them appearing once. The source material was PBMCs. The receptor source for this set is a human donor in good health (CMV status not recorded). Some clones in this sample may be carry-over from other donors' samples.

This clonotype is a singleton in its sample. The J gene is TRBJ1-2, the V gene TRBV20-1, with 12 bases aligning to TRBD1. The V gene end was trimmed by 2 bases and the J gene end by 3 bases; junction bases not matched to a gene: 10. CDR3 length equals 17 residues. From germline, CDR1 is DFQATT and CDR2 SNEGSKA (reference sequence). The CDR3 region is CSARSRDRGRQDYGYTF. The CDR3, as DNA: TGCAGTGCTAGATCTAGGGACAGGGGGCGTCAGGACTATGGCTACACCTTC.

The J gene is TRBJ2-1, the V gene TRBV11-2; 7 bases map to TRBD2. CDR1 and CDR2 from the germline V gene are SGHAT and FQNNGV. The CDR3 runs to 15 residues. Unmatched junction bases numbered 8, after V lost 5 bases and J lost 4 bases. In DNA, the CDR3 is TGTGCCAGCAGCGATGGTAGCGGGCCTTACAATGAGCAGTTCTTC. This encodes CASSDGSGPYNEQFF.

J is TRBJ2-5 and V is TRBV11-3; the D call may be TRBD1 or TRBD2 (5 bases each). Looked up from germline, CDR1 is SGHNT and CDR2 is YENEEA. The V end was cut by 4 bases, the J end by 2 bases, with 11 bases between. This CDR3 has 14 amino acids. CDR3 protein: CASSSRDRQETQYF. In DNA form, the CDR3 reads TGTGCCAGCAGCTCCCGGGACCGTCAAGAGACCCAGTACTTC.

The gene calls are TRBV14 and TRBJ1-6, with TRBD1 as a possible D gene (6 bases). CDR1 is SGHDN, CDR2 FVKESK, per germline. The CDR3 is 16 amino acids. Trimming took 0 bases from V and 7 from J, leaving 13 bases between them. Here the CDR3 DNA reads TGTGCCAGCAGCCAAGAAGGGGGGAGAAAGAATTCACCCCTCCACTTT. It yields the protein CASSQEGGRKNSPLHF.

This sequence joins TRBV27 and TRBJ2-7, with D possibly being TRBD1 (6 bases). The germline gives CDR1 MNHEY, CDR2 SMNVEV (reference sequence). V was pared by 4 bases and J by 3 bases, with 10 bases between. The CDR3 has 13 amino acids. CDR3 region: CASSWDTGYEQYF. CDR3 bases: TGTGCCAGCAGTTGGGACACAGGCTACGAGCAGTACTTC.